The 12 T cell receptor beta chains below were found in one sample sequenced in a study of Graves' ophthalmopathy and Graves' hyperthyroidism. The authors amplified TCR beta CDR3 regions from RNA transcripts. First-round RT-PCR employed HTBI primers, with a second-round multiplex PCR after it. TCRdb re-called the multiplex PCR reads with MiXCR, one entry per CDR3 protein. The sample includes hundreds of thousands of distinct CDR3 sequences, roughly 40% seen only once; the top ten take 35% to 55%. What was sequenced was peripheral blood. The receptors come from an adult man with Graves' ophthalmopathy.

The V and J genes are TRBV5-2 and TRBJ2-2; TRBD2 is the table's D call and was not checked against the DNA. TRBV5-2 is designated a pseudogene. This CDR3 has 14 residues. CDR3 sequence: CASNLSGGTGELFF. The CDR3 DNA is TGTGCCAGCAACCTTTCGGGAGGCACCGGGGAGCTGTTTTTT.

With respect to this clonotype: The junction and the germline gene differ at one end; a read error may be behind it. DNA for the CDR3: TGTGCCAGCAGTTACCTGGACCCGACACTCGAAAAACTGTTTTTT. Translating it yields CASSYLDPTLEKLFF. The J gene is TRBJ1-4, the V gene TRBV10-3; D not resolved. Germline values: CDR1 ENHRY, CDR2 SYGVKD. The CDR3 runs to 15 residues.

This chain links TRBV5-1 with TRBJ2-7; D could derive from TRBD1 or TRBD2 (6 bases each). Germline CDR1 and CDR2: SGHRS and YFSETQ. The CDR3 runs 15 residues. V was cut by 4 bases and J by 6 bases, with 20 bases left in between. Here the CDR3 reads CASSVAGGGRTEQYF. CDR3 in DNA: TGCGCCAGCAGCGTCGCTGGTGGGGGGCGTACCGAGCAGTACTTC.

Concerning this clonotype: The junction departs from the called germline gene at one end, perhaps through a read error. The V and J genes are TRBV24-1 and TRBJ1-5; D is unresolved. There are 12 residues in the CDR3. Germline lookup yields CDR1 KGHDR and CDR2 SFDVKD. The CDR3 sequence is CASSYYLQPQHF. Here the CDR3 DNA reads TGTGCCAGCAGTTACTACCTGCAGCCCCAGCATTTT.

Turning to this clonotype: A much larger clone lies one base from this, so it may be a read error. V and J are TRBV27 and TRBJ2-5; TRBD2 might be the D (5 bases). V was clipped by 2 bases and J by 4 bases, with 20 bases between them. Germline assignment: CDR1 MNHEY and CDR2 SMNVEV (reference sequence). This CDR3 contains 17 residues. CDR3 sequence (DNA): TGTGCCAGCAGTTTACTCCCCCCGGACTCAGGCACAGAGACCCAGTACTTC. Translation gives CASSLLPPDSGTETQYF.

This clonotype was counted between two and nine times. This chain connects TRBV7-9 to TRBJ1-2; 7 bases are shared with TRBD1. CDR3 length equals 13 residues. CDR1 is SEHNR, CDR2 FQNEAQ, per germline (reference sequence). Trimming removed 2 bases from V and 6 bases from J; junction bases left unmatched: 3. CDR3 nucleotide sequence: TGTGCCAGCAGCTTATTTGGGACAGATGGCTACACCTTC. It translates to CASSLFGTDGYTF.

The genes are TRBV2 and TRBJ2-7; D uncertain. The germline V gene has CDR1 SNHLY and CDR2 FYNNEI. V lost 6 bases and J lost 6, with 18 bases in between. This CDR3 region has 14 residues. The CDR3 region has the DNA TGTGCCAGCAGCCAAGCTTTGGGTGTGAGCGAGCAGTACTTC. This encodes CASSQALGVSEQYF.

As regards this clonotype: This sequence may be a read error, since a much larger clone differs from it by one base. The chain links TRBV19 to TRBJ1-2, with D perhaps TRBD1 (6 bases). The germline V gene has CDR1 LNHDA and CDR2 SQIVND (reference sequence). Trimming stripped 6 bases from V and 7 bases from J, with 18 bases between. CDR3 size: 14 residues. The chain's CDR3 is CASSILQGYCGYTF. The CDR3 nucleotides read TGTGCCAGTAGCATCCTCCAGGGGTACTGTGGCTACACCTTC.

The V call is TRBV25-1, the J call TRBJ2-5, with a tentative D call TRBD2 (5 bases). Germline CDR1 is MGHDK and CDR2 is SYGVNS. Trimming removed 4 bases from V and 5 bases from J, with 26 bases in between. CDR3 length equals 18 residues. This CDR3 is CASSGYRPTAGDSETQYF. As DNA, the CDR3 is TGTGCCAGCAGTGGATATCGCCCCACGGCGGGTGACTCGGAGACCCAGTACTTC.

This clonotype has a handful of counts. The chain recombines TRBV2 with TRBJ2-7; 11 bases are shared with TRBD2. CDR1 is SNHLY, CDR2 FYNNEI, per germline. CDR3 length: 14 residues. V trimming: 2 bases; J trimming: 3 bases; junction bases outside the gene matches: 0. For the CDR3, the DNA is TGTGCCAGCAGTGAACTAGCGGGAGGCTACGAGCAGTACTTC. This translates into CASSELAGGYEQYF.

This clonotype was counted many times. The genes are TRBV29-1 and TRBJ2-7; no clear D. This CDR3 is 11 amino acids long. Trimming removed 0 bases at V and 7 bases at J, with 7 bases between. Germline CDR1 SQVTM, CDR2 ANQGSEA. CDR3 residues: CSVEDGSEQYF. The CDR3 coding sequence is TGCAGCGTTGAAGACGGAAGTGAGCAGTACTTC.

Notes on this clonotype: One end of the junction does not line up with germline, which may come from a read error. The chain is built from TRBV7-9 and TRBJ2-5; 7 bases are shared with TRBD1. CDR1 and CDR2 from the germline V gene are SEHNR and FQNEAQ (reference sequence). The CDR3 is made up of 14 amino acids. The CDR3 protein is CASSQTDRAETRYF. The CDR3 DNA reads as TGCGCCAGCAGCCAAACTGACAGGGCAGAGACCCGGTACTTC.